These 7 T cell receptor beta chains came from one sample sequenced in a study of blood T cell repertoires in COVID-19. Produced via immunoSEQ multiplex PCR; TCRdb's table is partial and in-frame only. The sample holds more than 150,000 clones, 75% to 80% seen once. The specimen sequenced was peripheral blood. The receptors were gathered from a woman between 65 and 79 years old with acute or convalescent COVID-19.

The chain recombines TRBV10-3 with TRBJ2-2, with TRBD2 matching 8 bases. Germline V lookup: CDR1 ENHRY, CDR2 SYGVKD. The CDR3 has 14 residues. V was pared by 8 bases and J by 3 bases, with 5 bases of the junction left unmatched. DNA for the CDR3: TGTGCCATCGGCTTTAGCGGGGACACCGGGGAGCTGTTTTTT. Residues: CAIGFSGDTGELFF.

The chain links TRBV7-9 to TRBJ1-1; 9 bases map to TRBD1. V was pared by 5 bases and J by 7 bases, with 8 bases of the junction left unmatched. Per germline, CDR1 SEHNR and CDR2 FQNEAQ (reference sequence). This CDR3 is 14 amino acids long. CDR3 sequence reads: CASSPNRGLIEAFF. DNA of the CDR3: TGTGCCAGCAGCCCAAACAGGGGGCTGATTGAAGCTTTCTTT.

The chain carries TRBV7-2 and TRBJ1-5, with D perhaps matching TRBD1 (6 bases). CDR3 length: 15 amino acids. Germline CDR1 is SGHTA and CDR2 is FQGNSA. Trimming cost V 1 base and J 3 bases, with 10 bases left between them. This chain's CDR3 is CASSLVTGNNQPQHF. The CDR3 nucleotides are TGTGCCAGCAGCTTAGTAACAGGGAACAATCAGCCCCAGCATTTT.

Worth noting for this clone: A read error may be the cause here, since a much bigger clone is one base away. J is TRBJ2-3 and V is TRBV30; 9 bases map to TRBD2. The germline V gene has CDR1 GTSNPN and CDR2 SVGIG (reference sequence). The CDR3 is 15 residues long. This CDR3 is CAWSSGTSRTDMQYF. Written as DNA, the CDR3 is TGTGCCTGGAGTTCCGGGACTAGCAGGACAGATATGCAGTATTTT. The full variable domain, with the rest looked up from reference TRBV30 and TRBJ2-3, is SQTIHQWPATLVQPVGSPLSLECTVEGTSNPNLYWYRQAAGRGLQLLFYSVGIGQISSEVPQNLSASRPQDRQFILSSKKLLLSDSGFYLCAWSSGTSRTDMQYFGPGTRLTVL.

V usage is TRBV9 and J usage is TRBJ2-2; 7 bases line up with TRBD2. V trimming: 1 base; J trimming: 3 bases; junction bases outside the gene matches: 12. Germline CDR1 reads SGDLS; CDR2 reads YYNGEE. The CDR3 has 18 residues. DNA of the CDR3: TGTGCCAGCAGCGTATTGGTCCCGGGGAGGGAATACACCGGGGAGCTGTTTTTT. Its translation: CASSVLVPGREYTGELFF.

The sample holds a few counts of this clone. The chain is built from TRBV27 and TRBJ2-7, with 7 nucleotides matching TRBD2. CDR3 length equals 13 residues. V lost 7 bases and J lost 0; bases outside the gene matches: 3. Germline V CDR1 and CDR2: MNHEY, SMNVEV (reference sequence). The CDR3 loop reads CASMAGASYEQYF. In nucleotides, the CDR3 is TGTGCCAGCATGGCGGGAGCCTCCTACGAGCAGTACTTC.

The sample holds one count of this clone. V gene TRBV6-5 combines with J gene TRBJ2-5; 7 bases agree with TRBD1. CDR3 length: 15 residues. The germline CDR1 and CDR2 sequences are MNHEY and SVGAGI. V shed 4 bases and J 3 bases; nucleotides not matched to a gene: 8. CDR3 residues: CASSSMGQTKETQYF. As DNA, the CDR3 is TGTGCCAGCAGTTCTATGGGACAGACAAAAGAGACCCAGTACTTC.